The rows below give T cell receptor beta chains drawn from one sample of a study of CD8 T cells in ankylosing spondylitis. Using its own MiXCR run on the 5' RACE reads, TCRdb lists one record per CDR3 protein. The sample holds tens of thousands of distinct CDR3 sequences, 4.5% to 6% seen once. The material sequenced was blood, either unsorted or a sorted T cell fraction (not recorded which). These receptors were obtained from a male donor with ankylosing spondylitis or in good health (not recorded which). The CDR3 runs from the conserved cysteine through the conserved F or W. The D gene is left open where the match is weak. Clone size is not always given. Where it is, it says once, few, many or a class for expanded clones.

v_call	clone_size	j_call	d_call	cdr3_aa	cdr3_nt
TRBV29-1	many	TRBJ2-1	NA	CSVEDEGFANNEQFF	TGCAGCGTTGAAGATGAGGGTTTCGCTAACAATGAGCAGTTCTTC
TRBV19	NA	TRBJ1-4	NA	CASSFRQVNEKLFF	TGTGCCAGTAGCTTTAGGCAGGTTAATGAAAAACTGTTTTTT
TRBV27	many	TRBJ2-1	NA	CASSLLGSNNEQFF	TGTGCCAGCAGTTTATTGGGCAGCAACAATGAGCAGTTCTTC
TRBV12-3/TRBV12-4	many	TRBJ2-1	TRBD1	CASSPTGGMVF	TGTGCCAGCAGTCCCACAGGGGGCATGGTCTTC
TRBV6-2/TRBV6-3	many	TRBJ2-2	NA	CASSSGPAGELFF	TGTGCCAGCAGCTCCGGGCCCGCCGGGGAGCTGTTTTTT
TRBV18	many	TRBJ2-2	NA	CASSPNNRSPGELFF	TGTGCCAGCTCACCCAATAACAGGTCTCCCGGGGAGCTGTTTTTT
TRBV27	many	TRBJ2-2	TRBD1	CASSRPGQGVTGELFF	TGTGCCAGCAGCCGTCCGGGACAGGGGGTCACCGGGGAGCTGTTTTTT
TRBV6-1	many	TRBJ1-5	TRBD1	CASSRGGTGNQPQHF	TGTGCCAGCAGTCGAGGCGGGACAGGGAATCAGCCCCAGCATTTT
TRBV20-1	many	TRBJ1-5	TRBD1	CSARDLRDRGQGESFSQHF	TGCAGTGCTAGAGATCTCCGGGACAGGGGGCAGGGAGAATCCTTCTCCCAGCATTTT
TRBV11-2	many	TRBJ1-5	NA	CASSHPSSEVSNQPQHF	TGTGCCAGCAGCCATCCCTCCTCGGAGGTCAGCAATCAGCCCCAGCATTTT
TRBV6-5	many	TRBJ1-3	NA	CASTGGARNTIYF	TGTGCCAGCACCGGTGGGGCTAGAAACACCATATATTTT
TRBV7-6	many	TRBJ2-7	TRBD1	CASSLRQGVNEQYF	TGTGCCAGCAGCTTAAGGCAGGGGGTCAACGAGCAGTACTTC
TRBV29-1	many	TRBJ2-5	NA	CSVEEFRSGAETQYF	TGCAGCGTTGAAGAGTTCCGCTCAGGAGCGGAGACCCAGTACTTC
TRBV20-1	NA	TRBJ2-5	NA	CSASAGSETQYF	TGCAGTGCTAGCGCAGGATCTGAGACCCAGTACTTC
TRBV2	many	TRBJ2-1	TRBD2	CASSDRRGLAIGEQFF	TGTGCCAGCAGTGATCGTAGGGGACTAGCGATTGGTGAGCAGTTCTTC
TRBV20-1	many	TRBJ2-5	NA	CSARGEVETQYF	TGCAGTGCTAGGGGGGAAGTGGAGACCCAGTACTTC
TRBV3-1	many	TRBJ2-1	TRBD2	CASSQFRLAGDNEQFF	TGTGCCAGCAGCCAGTTCAGACTAGCGGGAGACAATGAGCAGTTCTTC
TRBV18	many	TRBJ2-7	NA	CASSPQRAGVSSYEQYF	TGTGCCAGCTCCCCCCAGAGAGCAGGGGTGAGCTCCTACGAGCAGTACTTC
TRBV4-2	many	TRBJ2-7	TRBD2	CASSLTGTSGYEQYF	TGTGCCAGCAGCCTAACCGGGACTAGCGGTTACGAGCAGTACTTC
TRBV9	many	TRBJ2-7	TRBD2	CASSKGLEGEQYF	TGTGCCAGCAGTAAGGGACTAGAGGGGGAGCAGTACTTC
TRBV29-1	many	TRBJ2-1	NA	CSVPTAGSPRYNEQFF	TGCAGCGTACCGACTGCCGGGAGCCCCCGGTACAATGAGCAGTTCTTC
TRBV12-3/TRBV12-4	many	TRBJ1-2	NA	CASAKQGYSSGYTF	TGTGCCAGTGCGAAGCAGGGGTATTCGAGTGGCTACACCTTC
TRBV29-1	once	TRBJ1-1	NA	CSVEEGFTEAFF	TGCAGCGTTGAAGAGGGCTTCACTGAAGCTTTCTTT
TRBV27	many	TRBJ2-1	NA	CASSPGTHKNEQFF	TGTGCCAGCAGTCCCGGGACGCACAAAAATGAGCAGTTCTTC
TRBV7-8	many	TRBJ1-2	NA	CASSLATDRKTSNYGYTF	TGTGCCAGCAGCTTAGCGACGGATCGAAAAACGTCTAACTATGGCTACACCTTC
TRBV12-3/TRBV12-4	many	TRBJ2-3	TRBD2	CASSTLGSGGAGWPDTQYF	TGTGCCAGCAGCACTCTGGGAAGCGGGGGGGCCGGATGGCCAGATACGCAGTATTTT
TRBV20-1	many	TRBJ2-1	NA	CSARDSVRAGDEQFF	TGCAGTGCTAGAGATTCCGTAAGGGCTGGGGATGAGCAGTTCTTC
TRBV5-1	many	TRBJ2-5	NA	CASSSLGDQETQYF	TGCGCCAGCAGCTCTCTTGGGGACCAAGAGACCCAGTACTTC
TRBV11-3	many	TRBJ2-1	NA	CASSFDRAGEQFF	TGTGCCAGCAGCTTTGATAGGGCGGGAGAGCAGTTCTTC
TRBV15	many	TRBJ1-2	TRBD1	CATSWDRGLLDYGYTF	TGTGCCACCAGCTGGGACAGGGGGCTGCTCGACTATGGCTACACCTTC
TRBV28	many	TRBJ2-1	NA	CAILVGTGSYNEQFF	TGTGCCATCTTAGTCGGGACCGGCTCCTACAATGAGCAGTTCTTC
TRBV20-1	many	TRBJ2-7	NA	CSARGPGTSIPYEQYF	TGCAGTGCTAGAGGCCCCGGGACCTCGATACCCTACGAGCAGTACTTC
TRBV2	many	TRBJ1-6	NA	CASSESGGGSPLHF	TGTGCCAGCAGTGAATCCGGGGGCGGTTCACCCCTCCACTTT
TRBV20-1	many	TRBJ2-5	TRBD1	CSANEGARETQYF	TGCAGTGCTAATGAGGGGGCTCGGGAGACCCAGTACTTC
TRBV5-1	many	TRBJ2-1	NA	CASSLGGQGGGEQFF	TGCGCCAGCAGCTTGGGCGGCCAGGGCGGTGGTGAGCAGTTCTTC
TRBV5-4	many	TRBJ2-1	NA	CASSPASNSYNEQFF	TGTGCCAGCAGCCCCGCCAGCAACTCCTACAATGAGCAGTTCTTC
TRBV18	many	TRBJ2-7	NA	CASSRDKGEQYF	TGTGCCAGCTCACGGGACAAGGGCGAGCAGTACTTC
TRBV12-3/TRBV12-4	NA	TRBJ1-1	NA	CASSSAGGNTEAFF	TGTGCCAGCAGTTCGGCCGGGGGCAACACTGAAGCTTTCTTT
TRBV24-1	many	TRBJ2-7	NA	CATSDSAWVEQYF	TGTGCCACCAGTGATAGCGCGTGGGTCGAGCAGTACTTC
TRBV5-4	NA	TRBJ2-1	TRBD2	CASSMTSGTDEQFF	TGTGCCAGCAGCATGACTAGCGGGACGGATGAGCAGTTCTTC
TRBV28	many	TRBJ1-3	NA	CASSLPGFSGNTIYF	TGTGCCAGCAGTTTACCTGGGTTCTCTGGAAACACCATATATTTT
TRBV7-9	NA	TRBJ2-7	NA	CASILVGQPYEQYF	TGTGCCAGCATCTTAGTAGGCCAGCCCTACGAGCAGTACTTC
TRBV5-1	many	TRBJ2-7	NA	CASSQTASYEQYF	TGCGCCAGCAGCCAGACAGCATCCTACGAGCAGTACTTC
TRBV5-1	NA	TRBJ2-1	TRBD1	CASSAATGHHGNEQFF	TGCGCCAGCAGCGCCGCGACAGGGCATCATGGCAATGAGCAGTTCTTC
TRBV4-1	many	TRBJ1-1	TRBD1	CASSQGTGQRGTEAFF	TGCGCCAGCAGCCAGGGGACAGGGCAAAGGGGCACTGAAGCTTTCTTT
TRBV5-1	many	TRBJ2-2	NA	CASSRDGRTGELFF	TGCGCCAGCAGCAGGGACGGGCGCACCGGGGAGCTGTTTTTT
TRBV3-1	many	TRBJ2-1	TRBD2	CASSHSFSGGGNEQFF	TGTGCCAGCAGCCATTCATTTAGCGGGGGGGGAAATGAGCAGTTCTTC
TRBV7-8	many	TRBJ2-3	NA	CASSLIAQQDTQYF	TGTGCCAGCAGCTTAATAGCGCAGCAGGATACGCAGTATTTT
TRBV28	many	TRBJ2-5	TRBD1	CASAWGQVRETQYF	TGTGCCAGCGCCTGGGGACAGGTACGGGAGACCCAGTACTTC
TRBV29-1	many	TRBJ2-1	NA	CSVEDYDSVSYNEQFF	TGCAGCGTTGAAGATTATGACAGCGTGTCCTACAATGAGCAGTTCTTC
TRBV5-1	NA	TRBJ2-7	TRBD2	CASSPQLAGPSYEQYF	TGCGCCAGCAGCCCGCAGTTAGCGGGCCCCTCCTACGAGCAGTACTTC
TRBV29-1	many	TRBJ2-3	NA	CSVEGSGNRTQYF	TGCAGCGTTGAAGGGTCGGGGAACCGTACGCAGTATTTT
TRBV7-9	many	TRBJ1-3	NA	CASSSRESGNTIYF	TGTGCCAGCAGTTCTAGGGAGTCTGGAAACACCATATATTTT
TRBV29-1	many	TRBJ2-7	NA	CSSRDGTYEQYF	TGCAGCTCCCGGGACGGGACCTACGAGCAGTACTTC
TRBV6-1	many	TRBJ1-6	NA	CASSPDLLNSPLHF	TGTGCCAGCAGTCCGGACCTACTAAATTCACCCCTCCACTTT
TRBV20-1	many	TRBJ2-7	TRBD2	CSAEPRGSSYEQYF	TGCAGTGCCGAGCCGCGGGGGAGCTCCTACGAGCAGTACTTC
TRBV5-1	many	TRBJ2-7	NA	CASSLGISYEQYF	TGCGCCAGCAGCTTGGGTATTTCCTACGAGCAGTACTTC